The rows below give T cell receptor beta chains drawn from one sample of a study of PD-L1 blockade in urothelial cancer. Only in-frame clones appear in the TCRdb table, and some are missing; sequencing was by immunoSEQ multiplex PCR. The sample lists about 25,000 clones; about four fifths were seen once. The specimen comprised PBMCs, sampled around atezolizumab (anti-PD-L1) treatment. The receptor set was obtained from a man in his 70s with urothelial cancer. The conserved cysteine and the conserved F or W are not part of the CDR3 here. The order of the fields is V gene, J gene, CDR3 protein.

V gene: TRBV11-2
J gene: TRBJ2-2
CDR3 protein: ASSLGAGANTGELF

V gene: TRBV6-5
J gene: TRBJ1-5
CDR3 protein: ASSSLQGNQPQH

V gene: TRBV28
J gene: TRBJ2-7
CDR3 protein: AVDSGTSGLIPSYEQY

V gene: TRBV4-2
J gene: TRBJ2-7
CDR3 protein: ASGPAGGPYEQY

V gene: TRBV4-1
J gene: TRBJ1-1
CDR3 protein: ASSQDGGVGNTEAF

V gene: TRBV18
J gene: TRBJ2-2
CDR3 protein: ASSEQEGAAGELF

V gene: TRBV6-1
J gene: TRBJ1-1
CDR3 protein: ASSGRQGGSVNTEAF

V gene: TRBV4-3
J gene: TRBJ2-7
CDR3 protein: ASSRNRREDEQY

V gene: TRBV18
J gene: TRBJ2-1
CDR3 protein: ASSPGQGSINEQF

V gene: TRBV10-3
J gene: TRBJ2-5
CDR3 protein: AISDSKAGFQETQY

V gene: TRBV7-9
J gene: TRBJ2-2
CDR3 protein: ASSPPGSRGELF

V gene: TRBV5-1
J gene: TRBJ2-5
CDR3 protein: ASSYTTGKETQY

V gene: TRBV10-3
J gene: TRBJ2-1
CDR3 protein: AISEPGLPSSYNEQF

V gene: TRBV21-1
J gene: TRBJ1-1
CDR3 protein: ASSKRGGSTEAF

V gene: TRBV6-6
J gene: TRBJ1-1
CDR3 protein: ASRTNTEAF

V gene: TRBV4-1
J gene: TRBJ2-1
CDR3 protein: ASSHVTGRGDSYNEQF

V gene: TRBV7-6
J gene: TRBJ2-7
CDR3 protein: ASSLNLGFYEQY

V gene: TRBV19
J gene: TRBJ2-5
CDR3 protein: ASSISSVNPETQY

V gene: TRBV19
J gene: TRBJ2-5
CDR3 protein: ASTSASREGQETQY

V gene: TRBV12-5
J gene: TRBJ2-1
CDR3 protein: ASRDRETMKQF

V gene: TRBV4-3
J gene: TRBJ1-2
CDR3 protein: ASSQDFGQATNYGYT

V gene: TRBV29-1
J gene: TRBJ1-1
CDR3 protein: SVTGTGGWTEAF

V gene: TRBV9
J gene: TRBJ2-7
CDR3 protein: ASSVDLRAYEQY

V gene: TRBV7-7
J gene: TRBJ2-3
CDR3 protein: ASSLGASSTDTQY

V gene: TRBV4-3
J gene: TRBJ1-3
CDR3 protein: ASSLDGNTIY

V gene: TRBV11-3
J gene: TRBJ1-1
CDR3 protein: ASSLGQGDKYTEAF

V gene: TRBV5-6
J gene: TRBJ1-4
CDR3 protein: ASSLRGGSPTNEKLF

V gene: TRBV6-1
J gene: TRBJ2-7
CDR3 protein: ASSEEVGQSTFDEQY

V gene: TRBV7-8
J gene: TRBJ2-5
CDR3 protein: ASSQKRTAGEQY

V gene: TRBV11-2
J gene: TRBJ1-1
CDR3 protein: ASSMGLANTEAF